The 10 T cell receptor beta chains below all came from one sample that was sequenced in a study of cytomegalovirus exposure and HLA in healthy donors. The PCR employed 60 Vbeta primers together with 13 Jbeta primers. Only in-frame clones appear in the TCRdb table, and some are missing; sequencing was by immunoSEQ multiplex PCR. The sample includes 130,000 or so clones, more than 60% of them seen just once. Material for sequencing was PBMCs. These receptors all come from a woman between 45 and 65 years old in good health and CMV-seropositive.

This clone was picked up one time. The rearrangement joins TRBV6-1 to TRBJ1-2; D is undetermined. The CDR3 is 15 amino acids. The germline V gene has CDR1 MNHNS and CDR2 SASEGT. V lost 2 bases and J 3 bases, leaving 13 bases between the germline ends. CDR3 sequence: CASSENFVADYGYTF. The CDR3 DNA is TGTGCCAGCAGTGAAAACTTCGTGGCGGACTATGGCTACACCTTC.

The V call is TRBV4-3, the J call TRBJ2-2, with 12 bases aligning to TRBD2. Germline assignment: CDR1 LGHNA and CDR2 YSLEER. With V trimmed by 0 bases and J by 5 bases, 10 bases remained unmatched. CDR3 length: 19 amino acids. The CDR3 DNA follows: TGCGCCAGCAGCCAAGAAGACCTAGCGGGGGGGTTCCGAACCGGGGAGCTGTTTTTT. It codes for CASSQEDLAGGFRTGELFF.

A single count supports this clone. This chain connects TRBV7-8 to TRBJ1-1, with TRBD1 matching 7 bases. The trim removed 2 bases at V and 4 bases at J, leaving 1 base unmatched. This CDR3 is 13 amino acids long. From germline, CDR1 is SGHVS and CDR2 FQNEAQ. CDR3 sequence reads: CASSLTGATEAFF. In nucleotides, the CDR3 is TGTGCCAGCAGCTTAACAGGGGCCACTGAAGCTTTCTTT.

The chain links TRBV12-5 to TRBJ1-1; D is possibly TRBD1 (5 bases). The CDR3 loop spans 15 amino acids. Germline loops: CDR1 LGHNT, CDR2 FRNRAP. Trimming took off 2 bases at V and 3 bases at J, with 13 bases between the two ends. The DNA of the CDR3 is TGTGCTAGTGGTTTGAAGATAGGACAACACACTGAAGCTTTCTTT. It is translated as CASGLKIGQHTEAFF.

This sequence joins TRBV19 and TRBJ2-6; D might be TRBD1 (5 bases). Trimming pared 4 bases from V and 2 bases from J, leaving 9 bases between. Germline CDR1 and CDR2: LNHDA and SQIVND (reference sequence). The CDR3 length is 15 residues. The CDR3 coding sequence is TGTGCCAGTAGTACGACAGCCGCTGGGGCCAACGTCCTGACTTTC. Translated, it gives CASSTTAAGANVLTF.

The genes are TRBV2 and TRBJ1-2, with 8 bases identical to TRBD1. The germline V gene encodes CDR1 SNHLY and CDR2 FYNNEI. After removal of 0 bases from V and 5 bases from J, the junction contained 17 bases not matched to a gene. CDR3 size: 19 residues. The CDR3 loop is CASSEAPQAGAQGAYGYTF. The CDR3 DNA sequence: TGTGCCAGCAGTGAAGCGCCCCAGGCGGGGGCTCAGGGGGCGTATGGCTACACCTTC.

V and J are TRBV2 and TRBJ2-2; D gene ambiguous. CDR1 is SNHLY, CDR2 FYNNEI, per germline. CDR3 length equals 11 residues. Deletions cut 6 bases from V and 8 bases from J, with 7 bases between. DNA of the CDR3: TGTGCCAGCAGCCAACTAGGGGAGCTGTTTTTT. Residues: CASSQLGELFF.

The genes are TRBV4-1 and TRBJ1-6, with 8 nucleotides matching TRBD1. Germline values: CDR1 MGHRA, CDR2 YSYEKL. The trim removed 4 bases at V and 7 bases at J, leaving 9 bases unmatched. This CDR3 comprises 16 residues. The CDR3 DNA reads as TGCGCCAGCAGCCTGAAGGGACAGGCAGAGAATTCACCCCTCCACTTT. It encodes CASSLKGQAENSPLHF.

The gene calls are TRBV4-1 and TRBJ2-7; unclear D gene. CDR1 is MGHRA, CDR2 YSYEKL, per germline. The CDR3 has 15 amino acids. Trimming cost V 4 bases and J 2 bases, with 15 bases left between them. The CDR3 reads CASSPQHYPAYEQYF. The DNA of the CDR3 is TGCGCCAGCAGCCCCCAGCACTATCCAGCCTACGAGCAGTACTTC.

The V and J genes are TRBV4-3 and TRBJ2-5, with D possibly TRBD2 on 5 matching bases. This CDR3 has 14 amino acids. CDR1 LGHNA and CDR2 YSLEER come from the germline V gene. V was shortened by 4 bases and J by 5 bases, with 14 bases between the two germline ends. The CDR3 DNA is TGCGCCAGCAGCCCGGGAACCCTCCGGGAGACCCAGTACTTC. Translated: CASSPGTLRETQYF.